This T cell receptor (beta chain) came from a study of blood T cell repertoires in COVID-19. Sequencing used immunoSEQ multiplex PCR; TCRdb keeps in-frame clones, though not all of them. The sample comprises around 290,000 clones, 88% of which are singletons, and approximately 2% rests with the top ten. V lost 1 base to trimming and J lost 7 bases; unmatched junction nucleotides: 3. Germline CDR1 and CDR2: SNHLY and FYNNEI. This CDR3 has 14 amino acids. The V and J genes are TRBV2 and TRBJ2-1; 8 bases map to TRBD2. Sequencing input: PBMCs or T cells enriched from blood (not recorded which). The TCR was taken from an older woman in a cohort exposed to, infected with or recovered from COVID-19 (not recorded which). The CDR3 region has the DNA TGTGCCAGCAGTGAAGTTAGCGGGATAAATGAGCAGTTCTTC. This gives the protein CASSEVSGINEQFF.